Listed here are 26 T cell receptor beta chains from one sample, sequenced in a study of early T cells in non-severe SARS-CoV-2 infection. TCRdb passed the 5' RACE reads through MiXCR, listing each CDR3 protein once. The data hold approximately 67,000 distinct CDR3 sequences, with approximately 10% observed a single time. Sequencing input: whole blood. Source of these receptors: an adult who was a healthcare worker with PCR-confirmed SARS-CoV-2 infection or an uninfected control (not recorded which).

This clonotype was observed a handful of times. CDR3: CASSQDSPGYNEQFF. For the CDR3, the DNA is TGCGCCAGCAGCCAAGACTCCCCAGGGTACAATGAGCAGTTCTTC. The J gene is TRBJ2-1, the V gene TRBV4-1; D is perhaps TRBD1 (5 bases). There are 15 residues in the CDR3. V was clipped by 0 bases and J by 4 bases, with 10 bases between them. CDR1 and CDR2 from the germline V gene are MGHRA and YSYEKL.

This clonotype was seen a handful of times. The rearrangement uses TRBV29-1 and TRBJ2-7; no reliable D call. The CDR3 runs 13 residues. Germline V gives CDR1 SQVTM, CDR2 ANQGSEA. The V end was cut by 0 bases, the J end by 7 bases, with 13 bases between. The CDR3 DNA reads TGCAGCGTTGAAGACAGCTCGGCGGAGGAGCAGTACTTC. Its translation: CSVEDSSAEEQYF.

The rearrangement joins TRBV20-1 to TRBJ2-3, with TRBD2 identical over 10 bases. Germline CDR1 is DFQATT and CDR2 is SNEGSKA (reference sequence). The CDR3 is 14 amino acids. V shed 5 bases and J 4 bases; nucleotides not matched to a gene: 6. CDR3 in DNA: TGCAGTGCTCCAGCGGGAGGGCCTGCAGATACGCAGTATTTT. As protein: CSAPAGGPADTQYF.

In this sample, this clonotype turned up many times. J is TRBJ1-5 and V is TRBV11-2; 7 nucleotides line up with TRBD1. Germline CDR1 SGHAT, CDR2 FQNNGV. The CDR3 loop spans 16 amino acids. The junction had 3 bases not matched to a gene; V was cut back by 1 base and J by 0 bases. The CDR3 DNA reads TGTGCCAGCAGCTTAGGACAGGGAAATAGCAATCAGCCCCAGCATTTT. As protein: CASSLGQGNSNQPQHF. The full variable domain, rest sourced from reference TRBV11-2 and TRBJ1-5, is EAGVAQSPRYKIIEKRQSVAFWCNPISGHATLYWYQQILGQGPKLLIQFQNNGVVDDSQLPKDRFSAERLKGVDSTLKIQPAKLEDSAVYLCASSLGQGNSNQPQHFGDGTRLSIL.

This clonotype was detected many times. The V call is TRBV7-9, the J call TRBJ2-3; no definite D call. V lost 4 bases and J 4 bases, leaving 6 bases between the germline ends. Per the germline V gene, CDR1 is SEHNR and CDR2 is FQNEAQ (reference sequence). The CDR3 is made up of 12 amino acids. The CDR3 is CASSSGPDTQYF. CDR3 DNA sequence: TGTGCCAGCAGCTCGGGCCCAGATACGCAGTATTTT.

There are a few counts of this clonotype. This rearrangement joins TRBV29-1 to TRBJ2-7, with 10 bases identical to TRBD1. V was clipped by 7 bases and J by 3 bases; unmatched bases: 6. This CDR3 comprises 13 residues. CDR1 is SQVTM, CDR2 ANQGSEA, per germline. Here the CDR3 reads CSARGQGNYEQYF. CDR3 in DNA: TGCAGCGCCAGGGGACAGGGGAACTACGAGCAGTACTTC.

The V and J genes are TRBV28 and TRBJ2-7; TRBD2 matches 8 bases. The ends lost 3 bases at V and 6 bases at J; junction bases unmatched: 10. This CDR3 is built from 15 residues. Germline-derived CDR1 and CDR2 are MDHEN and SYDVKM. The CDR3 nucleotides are TGTGCCAGCAGTTTGAAGAGCGGGAGCAGTCCCGAGCAGTACTTC. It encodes CASSLKSGSSPEQYF.

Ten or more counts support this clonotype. The CDR3 coding sequence is TGCAGCGGGGGCGGGAACACCGGGGAGCTGTTTTTT. The encoded protein is CSGGGNTGELFF. This chain uses TRBV29-1 with TRBJ2-2, with D perhaps TRBD1 (5 bases). V shed 7 bases and J shed 1 base, with 7 bases lying between them. Germline V gives CDR1 SQVTM, CDR2 ANQGSEA. This CDR3 region has 12 residues.

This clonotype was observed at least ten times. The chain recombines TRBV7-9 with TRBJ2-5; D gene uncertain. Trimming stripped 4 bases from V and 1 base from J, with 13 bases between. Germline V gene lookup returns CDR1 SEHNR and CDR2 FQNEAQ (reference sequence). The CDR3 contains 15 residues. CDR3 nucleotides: TGTGCCAGCAGCTGGACCCCTTTCCCCCAAGAGACCCAGTACTTC. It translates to CASSWTPFPQETQYF.

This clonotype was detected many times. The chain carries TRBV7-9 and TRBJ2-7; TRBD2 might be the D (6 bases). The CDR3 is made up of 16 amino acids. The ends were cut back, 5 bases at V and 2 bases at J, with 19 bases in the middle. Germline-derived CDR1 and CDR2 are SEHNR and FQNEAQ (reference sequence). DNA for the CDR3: TGTGCCAGCAGCAAGCTAGGCGGACTACCCCCCTACGAGCAGTACTTC. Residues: CASSKLGGLPPYEQYF.

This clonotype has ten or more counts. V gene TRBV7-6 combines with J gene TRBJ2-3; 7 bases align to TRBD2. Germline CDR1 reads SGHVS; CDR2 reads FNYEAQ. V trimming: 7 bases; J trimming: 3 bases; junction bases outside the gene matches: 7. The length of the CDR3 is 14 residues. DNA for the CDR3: TGTGCCAGCACAAGCGGGACTGGAACAGATACGCAGTATTTT. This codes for CASTSGTGTDTQYF. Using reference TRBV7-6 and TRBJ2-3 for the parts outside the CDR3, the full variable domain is GAGVSQSPRYKVTKRGQDVALRCDPISGHVSLYWYRQALGQGPEFLTYFNYEAQQDKSGLPNDRFSAERPEGSISTLTIQRTEQRDSAMYRCASTSGTGTDTQYFGPGTRLTVL.

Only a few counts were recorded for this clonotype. CDR3 coding DNA: TGTGCCAGTAGTATAGCGACAGGGGAACTAGATACGCAGTATTTT. Translation gives CASSIATGELDTQYF. V usage is TRBV19 and J usage is TRBJ2-3; TRBD1 agrees at 8 bases. The V gene's germline CDR1 is LNHDA and CDR2 SQIVND (reference sequence). The CDR3 runs 15 residues. V lost 1 base, J lost 5 bases, and 5 bases stayed unmatched.

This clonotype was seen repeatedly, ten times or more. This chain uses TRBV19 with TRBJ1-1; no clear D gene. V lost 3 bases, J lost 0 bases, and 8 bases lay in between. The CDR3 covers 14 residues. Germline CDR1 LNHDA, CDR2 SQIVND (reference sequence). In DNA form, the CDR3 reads TGTGCCAGTAGTATCCCGGGAATGAACACTGAAGCTTTCTTT. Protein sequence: CASSIPGMNTEAFF.

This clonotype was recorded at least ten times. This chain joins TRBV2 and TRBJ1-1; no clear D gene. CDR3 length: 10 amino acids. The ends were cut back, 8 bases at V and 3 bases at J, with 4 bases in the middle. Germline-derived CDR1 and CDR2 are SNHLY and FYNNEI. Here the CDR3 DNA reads TGTGCCAGCCGACACACTGAAGCTTTCTTT. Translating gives CASRHTEAFF.

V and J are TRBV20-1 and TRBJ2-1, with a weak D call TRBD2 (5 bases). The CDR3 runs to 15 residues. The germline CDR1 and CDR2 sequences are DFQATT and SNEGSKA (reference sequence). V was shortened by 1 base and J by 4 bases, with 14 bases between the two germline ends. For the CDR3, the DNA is TGCAGTGCTAGAGCTCTACTAGTCAGTTACAATGAGCAGTTCTTC. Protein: CSARALLVSYNEQFF.

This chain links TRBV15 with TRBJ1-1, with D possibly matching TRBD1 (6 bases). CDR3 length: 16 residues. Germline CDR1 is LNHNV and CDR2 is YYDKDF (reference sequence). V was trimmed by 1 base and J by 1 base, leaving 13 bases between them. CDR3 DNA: TGTGCCACCAGCAGAGGGGACACCACTACGAACACTGAAGCTTTCTTT. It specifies CATSRGDTTTNTEAFF.

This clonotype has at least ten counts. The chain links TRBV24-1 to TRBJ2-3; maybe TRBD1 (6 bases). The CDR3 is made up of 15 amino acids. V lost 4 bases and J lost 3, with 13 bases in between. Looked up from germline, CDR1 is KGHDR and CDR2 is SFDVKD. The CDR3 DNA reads TGTGCCACCAGTGACCAGGGGTCCCCAACAGATACGCAGTATTTT. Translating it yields CATSDQGSPTDTQYF.

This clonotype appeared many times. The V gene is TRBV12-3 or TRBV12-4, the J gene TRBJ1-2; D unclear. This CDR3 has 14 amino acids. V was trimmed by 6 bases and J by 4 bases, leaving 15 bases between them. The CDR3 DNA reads TGTGCCAGCAGACCGCCCGGGCTCCGCTATGGCTACACCTTC. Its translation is CASRPPGLRYGYTF.

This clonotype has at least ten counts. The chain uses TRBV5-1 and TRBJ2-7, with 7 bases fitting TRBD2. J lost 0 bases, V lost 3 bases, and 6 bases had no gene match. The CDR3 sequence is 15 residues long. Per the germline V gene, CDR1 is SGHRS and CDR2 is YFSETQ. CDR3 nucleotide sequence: TGCGCCAGCAGCTCCCTGGGGGGGAGCTCCTACGAGCAGTACTTC. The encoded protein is CASSSLGGSSYEQYF.

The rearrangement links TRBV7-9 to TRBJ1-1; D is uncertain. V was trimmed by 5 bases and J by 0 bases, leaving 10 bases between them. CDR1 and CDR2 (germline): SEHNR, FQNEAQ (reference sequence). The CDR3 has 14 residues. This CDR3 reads CASSPGRLNTEAFF. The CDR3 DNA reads TGTGCCAGCAGCCCCGGGAGGCTGAACACTGAAGCTTTCTTT. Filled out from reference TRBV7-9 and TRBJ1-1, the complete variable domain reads DTGVSQNPRHKITKRGQNVTFRCDPISEHNRLYWYRQTLGQGPEFLTYFQNEAQLEKSRLLSDRFSAERPKGSFSTLEIQRTEQGDSAMYLCASSPGRLNTEAFFGQGTRLTVV.

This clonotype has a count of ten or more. In nucleotides, the CDR3 is TGTGCCAGCGGAGGGCACGGGGAGCAGTTCTTC. This translates into CASGGHGEQFF. V is TRBV7-8 and J is TRBJ2-1; D is perhaps TRBD2 (6 bases). V was clipped by 8 bases and J by 10 bases, with 12 bases between them. Germline V CDR1 and CDR2: SGHVS, FQNEAQ. The CDR3 has 11 amino acids. The full variable domain, completed using reference TRBV7-8 and TRBJ2-1, is GAGVSQSPRYKVAKRGQDVALRCDPISGHVSLFWYQQALGQGPEFLTYFQNEAQLDKSGLPSDRFFAERPEGSVSTLKIQRTQQEDSAVYLCASGGHGEQFFGPGTRLTVL.

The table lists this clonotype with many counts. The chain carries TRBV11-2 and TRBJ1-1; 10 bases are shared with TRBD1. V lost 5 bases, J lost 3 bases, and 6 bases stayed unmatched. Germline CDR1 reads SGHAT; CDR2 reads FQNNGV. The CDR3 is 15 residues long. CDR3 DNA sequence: TGTGCCAGCAGCGGGACAGGGGCCCTTTACACTGAAGCTTTCTTT. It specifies CASSGTGALYTEAFF.

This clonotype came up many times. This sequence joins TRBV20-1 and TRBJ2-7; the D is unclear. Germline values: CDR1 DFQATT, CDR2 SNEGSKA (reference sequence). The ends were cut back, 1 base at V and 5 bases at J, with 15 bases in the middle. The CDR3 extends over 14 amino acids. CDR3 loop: CSARAHKISDEQYF. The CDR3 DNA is TGCAGTGCTAGAGCCCACAAGATTAGTGACGAGCAGTACTTC.

As DNA, the CDR3 is TGCAGTCCCCGGGGCAATGAGCAGTTCTTC. It specifies CSPRGNEQFF. The V gene is TRBV20-1, the J gene TRBJ2-1; D may be TRBD2 (5 bases). The length of the CDR3 is 10 residues. The V gene's germline CDR1 is DFQATT and CDR2 SNEGSKA (reference sequence). V was clipped by 8 bases and J by 6 bases, with 8 bases between them.

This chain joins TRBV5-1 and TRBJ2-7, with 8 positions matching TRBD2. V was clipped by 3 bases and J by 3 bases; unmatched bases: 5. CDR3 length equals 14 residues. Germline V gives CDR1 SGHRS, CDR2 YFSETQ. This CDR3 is CASSSLAGSYEQYF. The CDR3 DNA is TGCGCCAGCAGCTCCTTAGCGGGAAGCTACGAGCAGTACTTC.

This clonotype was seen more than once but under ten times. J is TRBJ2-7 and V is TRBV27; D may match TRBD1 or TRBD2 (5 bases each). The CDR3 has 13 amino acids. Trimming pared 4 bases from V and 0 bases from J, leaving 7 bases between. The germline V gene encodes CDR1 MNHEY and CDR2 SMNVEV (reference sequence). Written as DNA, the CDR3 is TGTGCCAGCAGTTGGGGGAGCTCCTACGAGCAGTACTTC. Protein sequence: CASSWGSSYEQYF.